Shown below are 21 T cell receptor beta chains from a single sample sequenced in a study of CD4 T cells in relation to SARS-CoV-2 and coronaviruses. These receptors have no identified antigens. Before the COVID-19 pandemic, during about 2011-2019, CD4+ T cells were taken from unexposed donors. Isolation of CD4+ T cells took place after around 11 days in culture. TCRdb keeps only in-frame clones here, not all; method: immunoSEQ multiplex PCR. The repertoire consists of 9,500 to 12,000 clones, with roughly three quarters occurring once and the leading ten covering approximately 15%. Source material: CD4+ T cells from PBMCs, cultured in vitro. The receptors shown here come from a human donor in good health.

The gene calls are TRBV19 and TRBJ1-2; 7 bases match TRBD1. The CDR3 is made up of 13 amino acids. Per germline, CDR1 LNHDA and CDR2 SQIVND (reference sequence). The J segment lost 5 bases and the V segment lost 6 bases, leaving 6 bases of the junction unmatched. The CDR3 nucleotides are TGTGCCAGTAGCAGGACAGGTGAATATGGCTACACCTTC. It translates to CASSRTGEYGYTF.

This chain connects TRBV29-1 to TRBJ2-2; 8 bases are shared with TRBD2. The CDR3 loop spans 14 amino acids. Germline V gene sequence: CDR1 SQVTM, CDR2 ANQGSEA. The V and J ends lost 7 bases and 7 bases, in that order; junction bases with no gene match: 11. CDR3 protein: CSGGTAGEVGELFF. The CDR3 bases are TGCAGCGGTGGTACAGCGGGGGAAGTCGGGGAGCTGTTTTTT.

The sample holds one count of this clone. The CDR3 bases are TGTGCCAGCAGTTACTCTAGGCAGGACCTTCAAGAGACCCAGTACTTC. Protein: CASSYSRQDLQETQYF. The V call is TRBV6-5, the J call TRBJ2-5; D remains ambiguous. Trimming removed 0 bases from V and 2 bases from J, with 13 bases in between. The CDR3 is made up of 16 amino acids. CDR1 is MNHEY, CDR2 SVGAGI, per germline.

The CDR3 nucleotides are TGTGCCAGCAGTTTAGGCGGGGAGCAGTACTTC. Its protein is CASSLGGEQYF. The chain has TRBV12-3 or TRBV12-4 and TRBJ2-7, with TRBD2 as a possible D gene (5 bases). The CDR3 length is 11 residues. Trimming shortened V by 1 base and J by 7 bases, and 5 bases separated the two germline ends.

A single count supports this clone. The rearrangement uses TRBV4-3 and TRBJ1-4, with D unclear. V was shortened by 0 bases and J by 8 bases, with 10 bases between the two germline ends. CDR1 is LGHNA and CDR2 is YSLEER in the germline V gene. The CDR3 length is 14 residues. The CDR3 DNA reads TGCGCCAGCAGCCAAGATAGCCAGAGCGAAAAACTGTTTTTT. This gives the protein CASSQDSQSEKLFF.

The chain carries TRBV7-9 and TRBJ2-2; possible D gene TRBD2, 6 bases. There are 13 residues in the CDR3. Germline V CDR1 and CDR2: SEHNR, FQNEAQ (reference sequence). With 5 bases removed from V and 7 bases from J, the gap between germline ends came to 11 bases. As DNA, the CDR3 is TGTGCCAGCAGCCCGGGGGTCGGCGGGGAGCTGTTTTTT. Encoded protein: CASSPGVGGELFF. Drawing the rest from reference TRBV7-9 and TRBJ2-2, the complete variable domain is DTGVSQNPRHKITKRGQNVTFRCDPISEHNRLYWYRQTLGQGPEFLTYFQNEAQLEKSRLLSDRFSAERPKGSFSTLEIQRTEQGDSAMYLCASSPGVGGELFFGEGSRLTVL.

The gene calls are TRBV4-3 and TRBJ1-2; tentatively, D is TRBD1 (6 bases). In germline, CDR1 is LGHNA, CDR2 YSLEER. V was clipped by 4 bases and J by 2 bases, with 17 bases between them. The CDR3 is 16 residues long. The CDR3 region has the DNA TGCGCCAGCAGCCTAGAACAGGGCTGGGGGAACTATGGCTACACCTTC. It is translated as CASSLEQGWGNYGYTF.

The chain recombines TRBV19 with TRBJ1-1; D remains ambiguous. Germline V gene lookup returns CDR1 LNHDA and CDR2 SQIVND (reference sequence). The CDR3 is 13 residues long. Trimming left V 6 bases short and J 0 bases short, with 8 bases between. In nucleotides, the CDR3 is TGTGCCAGTAGACAGAGCCTGAACACTGAAGCTTTCTTT. Its translation is CASRQSLNTEAFF.

The chain carries TRBV28 and TRBJ1-2; D is undetermined. Per the germline V gene, CDR1 is MDHEN and CDR2 is SYDVKM. This CDR3 spans 11 amino acids. V was trimmed by 6 bases and J by 4 bases, leaving 6 bases between them. CDR3 in DNA: TGTGCCAGCAGCGGATTCTATGGCTACACCTTC. Its protein is CASSGFYGYTF.

The J gene is TRBJ2-2, the V gene TRBV10-2; the D is unclear. The CDR3 is 13 amino acids. The V end was cut by 6 bases, the J end by 7 bases, with 12 bases between. CDR1 is WSHSY and CDR2 is SAAADI in the germline V gene. The CDR3 loop is CASRETTGGELFF. CDR3 DNA: TGCGCCAGCAGAGAAACAACGGGCGGGGAGCTGTTTTTT.

This sequence joins TRBV7-2 and TRBJ1-6; no firm D call. Germline loops: CDR1 SGHTA, CDR2 FQGNSA. The CDR3 sequence is 13 residues long. The germline V and J ends were trimmed by 1 base and 8 bases, with 6 bases remaining between them. CDR3 loop: CASSLERYSPLHF. DNA of the CDR3: TGTGCCAGCAGCTTAGAACGTTATTCACCCCTCCACTTT. Supplemented by reference TRBV7-2 and TRBJ1-6, the full variable domain reads GAGVSQSPSNKVTEKGKDVELRCDPISGHTALYWYRQSLGQGLEFLIYFQGNSAPDKSGLPSDRFSAERTGGSVSTLTIQRTQQEDSAVYLCASSLERYSPLHFGNGTRLTVT.

The genes are TRBV18 and TRBJ2-2; TRBD2 aligns across 9 bases. Germline assignment: CDR1 KGHSH and CDR2 LQKENI. The CDR3 contains 15 residues. Trimming at V came to 2 bases and at J to 6 bases, leaving 4 bases not matched to a gene. CDR3 bases: TGTGCCAGCTCACCAAGAGCGGGGGGCTCCGGGGAGCTGTTTTTT. Translated: CASSPRAGGSGELFF. Full variable domain (rest looked up from reference TRBV18 and TRBJ2-2): NAGVMQNPRHLVRRRGQEARLRCSPMKGHSHVYWYRQLPEEGLKFMVYLQKENIIDESGMPKERFSAEFPKEGPSILRIQQVVRGDSAAYFCASSPRAGGSGELFFGEGSRLTVL.

The rearrangement joins TRBV2 to TRBJ1-6; D is possibly TRBD1 (5 bases). The V gene's germline CDR1 is SNHLY and CDR2 FYNNEI. V was trimmed by 1 base and J by 6 bases, leaving 13 bases between them. The CDR3 is 16 amino acids. Here the CDR3 reads CASSEGQGVSNSPLHF. CDR3 in DNA: TGTGCCAGCAGTGAAGGGCAGGGAGTCAGTAATTCACCCCTCCACTTT.

This clone was picked up a small number of times. The rearrangement joins TRBV30 to TRBJ2-1, with unresolved D. V was shortened by 0 bases and J by 11 bases, with 8 bases between the two germline ends. Germline loops: CDR1 GTSNPN, CDR2 SVGIG (reference sequence). The CDR3 extends over 11 amino acids. CDR3 sequence: CAWSVQTQQFF. CDR3 DNA: TGTGCCTGGAGTGTACAGACCCAGCAGTTCTTC.

The chain recombines TRBV12-3 or TRBV12-4 with TRBJ2-1; tentative D call: TRBD2 (5 bases). V lost 8 bases and J lost 3, with 8 bases in between. CDR3 size: 12 residues. CDR3 sequence: CASWEFYNEQFF. The CDR3 DNA follows: TGTGCCAGCTGGGAGTTCTACAATGAGCAGTTCTTC.

The rearrangement joins TRBV4-2 to TRBJ1-2; 8 bases match TRBD1. J lost 3 bases, V lost 0 bases, and 6 bases had no gene match. The CDR3 is 16 residues long. Germline V CDR1 and CDR2: LGHNA, YNFKEQ. The CDR3 DNA reads TGTGCCAGCAGCCAAGAGGCAGGACAGGGCCACTATGGCTACACCTTC. This sequence encodes CASSQEAGQGHYGYTF.

The chain is built from TRBV3-1 (or the pseudogene TRBV3-2) and TRBJ1-2, with D possibly being TRBD1 (6 bases). From germline, CDR1 is LGHDT and CDR2 YNNKEL (reference sequence). The CDR3 length is 14 residues. V lost 1 base and J 8 bases, leaving 14 bases between the germline ends. The CDR3 coding sequence is TGTGCCAGCAGCCAAGTTGGGGGCCGGGAAGGCTACACCTTC. This translates into CASSQVGGREGYTF.

The chain joins TRBV4-3 to TRBJ2-3; 11 bases match TRBD2. The CDR3 extends over 20 amino acids. V was pared by 0 bases and J by 1 base, with 12 bases of the junction left unmatched. The germline CDR1 and CDR2 sequences are LGHNA and YSLEER. CDR3 nucleotides: TGCGCCAGCAGCCAAGATATGACTAGCGGGACCGCCCCTCGCACAGATACGCAGTATTTT. It yields the protein CASSQDMTSGTAPRTDTQYF.

The chain joins TRBV18 to TRBJ1-6; D possibly corresponds to TRBD1 (5 bases). CDR3 length: 14 residues. Germline lookup yields CDR1 KGHSH and CDR2 LQKENI. Trimming cost V 0 bases and J 7 bases, with 7 bases left between them. The CDR3 protein is CASSPPGGNSPLHF. The CDR3 DNA is TGTGCCAGCTCACCACCGGGGGGGAATTCACCCCTCCACTTT.

The chain employs TRBV7-9 and TRBJ2-3; possible D gene TRBD1, 6 bases. The CDR3 extends over 18 amino acids. The germline gives CDR1 SEHNR, CDR2 FQNEAQ (reference sequence). V lost 5 bases and J lost 2, with 23 bases in between. The CDR3, as DNA: TGTGCCAGCAGCCATGCCCGGGACACTCCTCGATCCACAGATACGCAGTATTTT. Protein: CASSHARDTPRSTDTQYF. Supplemented by reference TRBV7-9 and TRBJ2-3, the full variable domain reads DTGVSQNPRHKITKRGQNVTFRCDPISEHNRLYWYRQTLGQGPEFLTYFQNEAQLEKSRLLSDRFSAERPKGSFSTLEIQRTEQGDSAMYLCASSHARDTPRSTDTQYFGPGTRLTVL.

The chain links TRBV6-6 to TRBJ2-3, with D perhaps TRBD1 (5 bases). Looked up from germline, CDR1 is MNHNY and CDR2 is SVGAGI (reference sequence). V was cut by 0 bases and J by 0 bases, with 10 bases left in between. This CDR3 spans 16 amino acids. Written as DNA, the CDR3 is TGTGCCAGCAGTTACTCTCAGGGTTATAGCACAGATACGCAGTATTTT. Protein sequence: CASSYSQGYSTDTQYF.